The T cell receptor (beta chain) described here comes from a study of blood T cell repertoires in COVID-19. Whole-study context: Samples of COVID-19 (acute and convalescent) were obtained from the United States, Italy and Spain. From T cells, B-cell-depleted T cells, or PBMCs came the material, which was cDNA or gDNA.

The germline gives CDR1 LGHDT, CDR2 YNNKEL (reference sequence). The V end lost 3 bases, the J end lost 6 bases, and 12 bases lay between the germline ends. The CDR3 sequence is 14 residues long. In the source study's methods: The assay estimated nucleated cells by amplifying reference gene primers. The protocol was immunoSEQ multiplex PCR, while the TCRdb copy is restricted to in-frame clones and leaves out a portion. The DNA was the basis for D and trimming; V, J and clone size are from that table. The data show 120,000 or so clones, approximately 80% seen once. V is TRBV3-1 (or the pseudogene TRBV3-2) and J is TRBJ2-1; D possibly corresponds to TRBD2 (6 bases). Specimen: peripheral blood. This clonotype was sampled from a man between 65 and 79 years old with acute or convalescent COVID-19. The CDR3 is CASSQMGLSNEQFF. The DNA of the CDR3 is TGTGCCAGCAGCCAGATGGGACTCTCCAATGAGCAGTTCTTC.